This note documents a single T cell receptor beta chain sequence. Its specificity is unknown. V lost 0 bases to trimming and J lost 4 bases, with 14 bases between them. Germline CDR1 is SGDLS and CDR2 is YYNGEE. The CDR3 consists of 15 residues. This sample is part of a study of cytomegalovirus exposure and HLA in healthy donors. Notes on the study in general: A list of 150 or so TCR beta chains associated with cytomegalovirus was given. The analysis excluded some indistinguishable V segments, including TRBV6-2 and TRBV6-3.

PCR involved 60 Vbeta and 13 Jbeta primers. Using immunoSEQ multiplex PCR, the repertoire was profiled, and TCRdb retains in-frame clones only, with some absent. Of more than 90,000 clones listed, about 75% are singletons. This clonotype was sampled from a man aged 40-50 years in good health and CMV-seropositive. V and J are TRBV9 and TRBJ2-7; TRBD1 might be the D (5 bases). Input material: PBMCs. In DNA, the CDR3 is TGTGCCAGCAGCGTAGCTCCCAGGGAAACTTACGAGCAGTACTTC. Its translation is CASSVAPRETYEQYF.